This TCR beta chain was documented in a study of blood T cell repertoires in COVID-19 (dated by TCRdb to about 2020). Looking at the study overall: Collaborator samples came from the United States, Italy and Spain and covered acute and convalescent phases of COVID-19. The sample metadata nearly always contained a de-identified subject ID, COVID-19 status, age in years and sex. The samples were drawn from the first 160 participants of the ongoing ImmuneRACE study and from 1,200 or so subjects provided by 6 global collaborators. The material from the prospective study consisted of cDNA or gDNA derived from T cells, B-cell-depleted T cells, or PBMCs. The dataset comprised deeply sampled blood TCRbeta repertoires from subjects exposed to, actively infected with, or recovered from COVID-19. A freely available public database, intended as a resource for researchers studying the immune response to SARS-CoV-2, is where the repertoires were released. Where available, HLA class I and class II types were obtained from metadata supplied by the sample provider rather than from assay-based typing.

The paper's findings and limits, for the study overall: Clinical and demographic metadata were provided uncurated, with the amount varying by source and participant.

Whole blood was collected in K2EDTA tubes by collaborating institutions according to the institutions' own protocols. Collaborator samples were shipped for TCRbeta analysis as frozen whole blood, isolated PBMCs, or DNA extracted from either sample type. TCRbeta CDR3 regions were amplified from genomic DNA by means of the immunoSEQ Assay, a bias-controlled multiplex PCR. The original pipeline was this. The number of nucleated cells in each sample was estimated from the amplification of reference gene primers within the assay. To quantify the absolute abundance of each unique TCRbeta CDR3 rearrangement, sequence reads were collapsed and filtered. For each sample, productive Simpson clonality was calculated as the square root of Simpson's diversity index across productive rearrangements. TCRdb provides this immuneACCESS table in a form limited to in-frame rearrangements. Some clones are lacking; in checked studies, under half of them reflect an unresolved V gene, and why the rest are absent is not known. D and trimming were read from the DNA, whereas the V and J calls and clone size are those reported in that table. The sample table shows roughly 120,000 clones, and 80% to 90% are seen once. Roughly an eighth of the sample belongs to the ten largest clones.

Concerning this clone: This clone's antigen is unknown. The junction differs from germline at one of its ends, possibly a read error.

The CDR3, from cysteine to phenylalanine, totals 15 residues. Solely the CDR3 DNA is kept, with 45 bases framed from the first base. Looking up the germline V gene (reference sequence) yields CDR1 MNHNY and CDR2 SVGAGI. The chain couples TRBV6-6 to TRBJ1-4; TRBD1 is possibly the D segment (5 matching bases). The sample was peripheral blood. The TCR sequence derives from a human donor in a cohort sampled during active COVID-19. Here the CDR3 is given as CASSDSAGVNEKLFF. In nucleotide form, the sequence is TGTGCCAGCAGTGACTCCGCGGGGGTTAATGAAAAACTGTTTTTT.